The T cell receptor beta chain described here comes from a study of glioma-infiltrating T cells (dated by TCRdb to 2016 to 2017). A note on the overall study: The study sequenced TCR alpha- and beta-chain repertoires from glioma tissue, from non-neoplastic brain tissue and from matched peripheral blood mononuclear cells. The paired cohort comprised three low-grade glioma patients, about eight primary glioblastoma patients and three non-glioma patients contributing non-neoplastic brain tissue. Each tissue-infiltrating repertoire was compared with the same patient's peripheral blood repertoire to measure divergence between tissue and blood T-cell populations. Overall study outcomes, separate from this receptor: Very few CDR3 sequences were found to be shared between tissue and blood, and this scarcity was attributed to high CDR3 diversity and limited sampling. Small numbers underpinned the group comparisons: about eight glioblastoma patients, three low-grade glioma patients and three non-neoplastic patients. VJ-independent divergence between tissue and blood was below expectation in non-neoplastic patients but above expectation in all gliomas, especially low-grade gliomas.

In regard to this clonotype: Which antigen it targets is not known. At one boundary the junction diverges from the germline segment, which might be a read error.

TCR alpha and beta CDR3 regions were amplified with the iRepertoire nested amplicon-rescue multiplex PCR (arm-PCR) platform from RNA. The input for one-step reverse transcription and amplification was roughly 100-400 ng of tissue mRNA or PBMC total RNA. Following bead purification, Illumina adapters were added through a secondary multiplex PCR, and the libraries were then gel-purified between 200 and 400 bp. Demultiplexing relied on internal 6-nucleotide barcodes carried by the libraries. Libraries were sequenced on an Illumina MiSeq with 2x220 or 2x250 nucleotide paired-end reads. The authors' analysis ran thus. Paired reads were merged using FLASH 1.2.11 and were aligned to the GRCh37 human genome using BWA-MEM, after which TRA and TRB reads were extracted. V and J assignment used an IMGT-derived reference of cassette sequences and CDR3 motifs that included pseudogenes. Reads were translated in three frames, and productive CDR3s were defined by a C…FGXG motif without stop codons. Unique combinations of V-J cassette pair and CDR3 amino acid sequence were defined as clonotypes. Reads were filtered by Hamming distance, with the threshold set by the sequence error rate of each sample in mapped regions. Clones were called with MiXCR by TCRdb after fastp trimmed the public reads at Q25, and only in-frame beta chains were retained. Rows are unified per CDR3 protein, each entry keeping the most common DNA and genes. The V and J calls were not made by the authors but by TCRdb's processing. A total of roughly 200,000 distinct CDR3 sequences appear in this sample, over 30% of them only once. Of the sample, roughly a fifth is held by the ten largest clones.

Sequences DFQATT (CDR1) and SNEGSKA (CDR2) are obtained from the germline V gene (reference sequence). The CDR3 measures 15 amino acids from cysteine to phenylalanine. Only the CDR3 portion is preserved as DNA: 45 bases, with reading frame beginning at the first base. The TCR originated in a human donor with low-grade glioma or glioblastoma, undergoing nonglioma brain surgery, or in good health (not recorded which). The chain is assembled from TRBV20-1 and TRBJ2-7; possibly the D gene is TRBD2, per 6 matching bases. Specimen: glioma tissue, nonneoplastic brain tissue, or PBMCs (not recorded which). The CDR3 sequence is CSARDETRTSYEKYF. The nucleotide sequence is TGCAGTGCTAGAGATGAGACTAGAACGAGCTACGAGAAGTACTTC.